The sample holds one count of the clone carrying this TCR beta chain. This CDR3 is 13 amino acids long. Unmatched junction bases numbered 7, after V lost 4 bases and J lost 10 bases. These data come from a study of blood T cell repertoires in COVID-19. Measured with immunoSEQ multiplex PCR; TCRdb has only the in-frame clones, and not every one. The data show approximately 150,000 clones, about nine tenths seen once. This chain uses TRBV12-3 or TRBV12-4 with TRBJ1-1; 9 nucleotides align to TRBD1. This clonotype originated in a middle-aged woman who had been exposed to COVID-19. The specimen sequenced was PBMCs or T cells enriched from blood (not recorded which). The CDR3 region is CASSSVGQGVAFF. The CDR3 DNA reads TGTGCCAGCAGTTCCGTGGGACAGGGCGTAGCTTTCTTT.